This T cell receptor (beta chain) was obtained from a study of neoadjuvant anti-PD-1 for oral cavity cancer. V shed 1 base and J 4 bases; nucleotides not matched to a gene: 7. There are 17 residues in the CDR3. CDR1 LGHNA and CDR2 YNFKEQ come from the germline V gene. The table came from immunoSEQ multiplex PCR; TCRdb's copy has only in-frame clones and leaves some out. The top ten clones hold approximately 2.9% of a sample with nearly 8,000 clones, roughly 70% of them seen once. As to time point: after neoadjuvant nivolumab, at surgical resection. This receptor was identified in a person aged 35 to 85 with oral cavity squamous cell carcinoma. The V and J genes are TRBV4-2 and TRBJ1-1; 12 bases agree with TRBD1. The sample in question was PBMCs, obtained after nivolumab (anti-PD-1) treatment. The CDR3 coding sequence is TGTGCCAGCAGCCAAGTGGGACAGGGGGCATTGGGCACTGAAGCTTTCTTT. As protein: CASSQVGQGALGTEAFF.